The 9 T cell receptor beta chains listed next were all sequenced from one sample in a study of blood T cell repertoires in COVID-19. Sequencing was performed with immunoSEQ multiplex PCR; in TCRdb, only in-frame clones are kept and a portion is missing. The data hold about 170,000 clones, with 65% to 85% observed a single time. Material: peripheral blood. The receptors were sampled from a woman between 65 and 79 years old who had recovered from COVID-19.

V is TRBV19 and J is TRBJ2-1, with 9 bases fitting TRBD2. With V trimmed by 5 bases and J by 2 bases, 10 bases remained unmatched. Germline assignment: CDR1 LNHDA and CDR2 SQIVND (reference sequence). The CDR3 sequence is 17 residues long. CDR3 nucleotides: TGTGCCAGTAGTCCCAGGCACATAGCGGGGGCCTACAATGAGCAGTTCTTC. Translating gives CASSPRHIAGAYNEQFF.

The V and J genes are TRBV9 and TRBJ1-1, with 7 positions matching TRBD1. Trimming at V came to 0 bases and at J to 8 bases, leaving 13 bases not matched to a gene. This CDR3 comprises 16 residues. The germline CDR1 and CDR2 sequences are SGDLS and YYNGEE. In DNA, the CDR3 is TGTGCCAGCAGCGTAGGGGACAGACGGTTGGGGGCGGAAGCTTTCTTT. It translates to CASSVGDRRLGAEAFF.

The chain recombines TRBV7-8 with TRBJ2-4, with 7 bases fitting TRBD2. The CDR3 sequence is 17 residues long. Per the germline V gene, CDR1 is SGHVS and CDR2 is FQNEAQ. With V trimmed by 2 bases and J by 8 bases, 15 bases remained unmatched. The CDR3 nucleotides read TGTGCCAGCAGCTTACCGACGGGGGGAGGCCTATCGGACATTCAGTACTTC. This gives the protein CASSLPTGGGLSDIQYF. Full variable domain (rest looked up from reference TRBV7-8 and TRBJ2-4): GAGVSQSPRYKVAKRGQDVALRCDPISGHVSLFWYQQALGQGPEFLTYFQNEAQLDKSGLPSDRFFAERPEGSVSTLKIQRTQQEDSAVYLCASSLPTGGGLSDIQYFGAGTRLSVL.

This chain uses TRBV28 with TRBJ1-2; D gene ambiguous. The length of the CDR3 is 14 residues. Germline assignment: CDR1 MDHEN and CDR2 SYDVKM. V lost 5 bases and J lost 2, with 12 bases in between. As DNA, the CDR3 is TGTGCCAGCAGTCCCCCCCCCACAAACTATGGCTACACCTTC. This sequence encodes CASSPPPTNYGYTF.

This clone was seen only a few times. The chain combines TRBV19 with TRBJ2-2, with a possible D match to TRBD1 (7 bases). Germline CDR1 and CDR2: LNHDA and SQIVND (reference sequence). This CDR3 comprises 13 residues. V gave up 10 bases and J gave up 4 bases, with 13 bases separating them. The CDR3 DNA is TGTGCCACCCGACAGGGAGGCACCGGGGAGCTGTTTTTT. It codes for CATRQGGTGELFF.

V gene TRBV6-1 combines with J gene TRBJ1-5; 7 bases match TRBD1. This CDR3 has 17 residues. The germline V gene has CDR1 MNHNS and CDR2 SASEGT. With 1 base clipped from V and 1 base from J, the junction kept 7 bases outside the gene matches. CDR3 DNA: TGTGCCAGCAGTGAAGGTTGGGACAGACCAAGCAATCAGCCCCAGCATTTT. It specifies CASSEGWDRPSNQPQHF.

There are a few counts of this clone. The V and J genes are TRBV18 and TRBJ1-1; maybe TRBD1 (6 bases). CDR3 size: 13 residues. V was clipped by 3 bases and J by 8 bases, with 13 bases between them. Germline lookup yields CDR1 KGHSH and CDR2 LQKENI. In DNA form, the CDR3 reads TGTGCCAGCTCACCCTCGACAGGTACAGAAGCTTTCTTT. It encodes CASSPSTGTEAFF.

J is TRBJ1-1 and V is TRBV30; TRBD1 aligns across 10 bases. J gave up 1 base and V 2 bases, and 1 base lay outside the gene matches. This CDR3 region has 14 residues. Germline CDR1 GTSNPN, CDR2 SVGIG (reference sequence). CDR3 region: CAWSRDRGNTEAFF. The DNA of the CDR3 is TGTGCCTGGAGTAGGGACAGGGGGAACACTGAAGCTTTCTTT.

In this sample, this clone turned up a few times. This chain joins TRBV3-1 (or the pseudogene TRBV3-2) and TRBJ2-1; 11 positions match TRBD2. This CDR3 contains 16 residues. From germline, CDR1 is LGHDT and CDR2 YNNKEL (reference sequence). J gave up 8 bases and V 2 bases, and 8 bases lay outside the gene matches. The CDR3 DNA follows: TGTGCCAGCAGCCAAACTAGCGGGGGCCCACCGGATGAGCAGTTCTTC. This sequence encodes CASSQTSGGPPDEQFF.